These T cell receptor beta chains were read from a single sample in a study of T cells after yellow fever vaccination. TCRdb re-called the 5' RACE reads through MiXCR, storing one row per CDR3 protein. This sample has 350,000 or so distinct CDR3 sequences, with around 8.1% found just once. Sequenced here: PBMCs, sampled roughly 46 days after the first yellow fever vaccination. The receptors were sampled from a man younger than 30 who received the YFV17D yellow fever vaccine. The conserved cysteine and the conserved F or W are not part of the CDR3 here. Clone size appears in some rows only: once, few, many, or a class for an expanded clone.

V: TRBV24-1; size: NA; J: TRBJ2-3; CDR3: ATSDPARADTQY
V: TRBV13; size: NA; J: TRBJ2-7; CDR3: ASSLEGTGQYEQY
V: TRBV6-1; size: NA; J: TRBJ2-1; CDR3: ASNQGGGNEQF
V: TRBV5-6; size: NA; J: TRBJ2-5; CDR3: ASSLPQGLGETQY
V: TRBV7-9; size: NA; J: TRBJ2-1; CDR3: ASSFFGEQF
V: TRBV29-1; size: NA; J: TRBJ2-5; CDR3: SVEDQLQGTQY
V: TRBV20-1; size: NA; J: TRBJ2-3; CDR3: SASKETDTQY
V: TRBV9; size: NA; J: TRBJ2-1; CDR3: ASSVGGTSGANEQF
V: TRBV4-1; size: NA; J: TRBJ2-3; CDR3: ASSPTPGQPSTDTQY
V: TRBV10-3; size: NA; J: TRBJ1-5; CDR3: ATTAQGQESPQH
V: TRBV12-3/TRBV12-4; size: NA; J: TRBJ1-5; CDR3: ASSSREGSNQPQH
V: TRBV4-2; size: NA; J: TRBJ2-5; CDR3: ASSQDLAGGRETQY
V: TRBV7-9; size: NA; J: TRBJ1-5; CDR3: ASSGPTGDSNQPQH
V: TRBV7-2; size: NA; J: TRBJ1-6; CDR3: ASSLDRTGRNSPLH
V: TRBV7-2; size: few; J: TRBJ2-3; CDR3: ASSLSLTNTDTQY
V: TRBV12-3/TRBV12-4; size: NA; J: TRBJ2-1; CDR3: ASSPGLRWDEQF
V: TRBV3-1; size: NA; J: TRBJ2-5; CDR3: ASSRPIRTAETQY
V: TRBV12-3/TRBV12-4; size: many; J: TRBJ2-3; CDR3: ASSLTVDTQY
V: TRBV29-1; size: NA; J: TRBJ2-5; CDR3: SVERGGRVQETQY
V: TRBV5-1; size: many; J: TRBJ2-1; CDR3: ASSGAGGYNEQF
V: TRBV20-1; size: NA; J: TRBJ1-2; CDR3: SARLRTDGYT
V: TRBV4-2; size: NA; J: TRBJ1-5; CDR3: ASSAPNPGQGASGNQPQH
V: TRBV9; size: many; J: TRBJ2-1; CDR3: ASTAGGTAEQF
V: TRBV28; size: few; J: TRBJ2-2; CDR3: ASSFPPGRANTGELF
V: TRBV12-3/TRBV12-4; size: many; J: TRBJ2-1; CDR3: ASSTNNEQF
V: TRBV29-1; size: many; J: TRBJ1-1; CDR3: SVDPNARDTEAF
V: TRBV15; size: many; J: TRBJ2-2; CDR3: ATSRGLGTGELF
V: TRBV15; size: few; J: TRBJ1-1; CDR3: ATSRYGQGRMNTEAF
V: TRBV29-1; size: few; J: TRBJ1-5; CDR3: SVSDGTAVNQPQH
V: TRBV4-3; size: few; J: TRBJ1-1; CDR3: ASSQAKIRNTEAF
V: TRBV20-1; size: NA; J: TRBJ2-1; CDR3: SARDERVRGAHYNEQF
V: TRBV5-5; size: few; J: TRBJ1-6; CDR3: ASSLVRDTYNSPLH
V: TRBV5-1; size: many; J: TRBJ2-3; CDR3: ASSYAGTNTDTQY
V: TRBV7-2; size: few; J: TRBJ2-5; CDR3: ASSLEQRVTQY
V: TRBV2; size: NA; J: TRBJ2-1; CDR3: ASSYPTRSDRSNEHF
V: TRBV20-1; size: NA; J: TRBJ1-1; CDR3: SARLAGNTEAF